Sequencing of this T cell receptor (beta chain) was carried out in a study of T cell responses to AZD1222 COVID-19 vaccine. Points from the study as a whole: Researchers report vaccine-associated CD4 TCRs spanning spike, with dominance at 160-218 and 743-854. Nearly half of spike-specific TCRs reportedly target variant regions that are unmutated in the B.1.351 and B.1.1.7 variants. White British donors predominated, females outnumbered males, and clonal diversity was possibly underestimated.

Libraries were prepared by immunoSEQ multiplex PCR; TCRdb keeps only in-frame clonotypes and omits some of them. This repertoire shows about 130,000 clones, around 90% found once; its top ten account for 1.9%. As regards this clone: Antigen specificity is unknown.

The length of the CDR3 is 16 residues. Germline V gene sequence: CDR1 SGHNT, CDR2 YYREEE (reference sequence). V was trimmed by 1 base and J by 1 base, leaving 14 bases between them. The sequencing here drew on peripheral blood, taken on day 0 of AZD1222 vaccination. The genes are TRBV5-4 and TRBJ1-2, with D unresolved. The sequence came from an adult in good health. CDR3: CASSLKGASRNYGYTF. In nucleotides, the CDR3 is TGTGCCAGCAGCTTGAAGGGCGCGTCCCGTAACTATGGCTACACCTTC.